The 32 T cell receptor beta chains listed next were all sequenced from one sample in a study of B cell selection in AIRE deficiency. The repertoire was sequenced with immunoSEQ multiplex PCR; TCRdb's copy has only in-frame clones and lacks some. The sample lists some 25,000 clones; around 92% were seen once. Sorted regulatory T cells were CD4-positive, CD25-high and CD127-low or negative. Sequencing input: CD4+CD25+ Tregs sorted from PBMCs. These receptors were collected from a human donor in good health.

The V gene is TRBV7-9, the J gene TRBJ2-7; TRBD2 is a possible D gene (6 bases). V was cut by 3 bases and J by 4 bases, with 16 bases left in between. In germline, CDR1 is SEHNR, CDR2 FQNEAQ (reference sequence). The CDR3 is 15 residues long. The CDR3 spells CASSLEIGGLYEQYF. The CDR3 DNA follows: TGTGCCAGCAGCTTGGAAATTGGGGGGTTGTACGAGCAGTACTTC.

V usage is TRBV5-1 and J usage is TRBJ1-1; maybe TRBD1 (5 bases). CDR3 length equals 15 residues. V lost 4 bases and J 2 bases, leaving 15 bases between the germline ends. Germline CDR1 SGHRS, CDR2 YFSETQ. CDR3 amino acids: CASSPRGDRNTEAFF. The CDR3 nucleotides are TGCGCCAGCAGCCCCCGGGGGGACCGTAACACTGAAGCTTTCTTT.

The DNA of the CDR3 is TGTGCCGCCTGGGGTGCGTTTAACTATGGCTACACCTTC. Translating gives CAAWGAFNYGYTF. V and J are TRBV28 and TRBJ1-2; D ambiguous. V gave up 11 bases and J gave up 1 base, with 14 bases separating them. The CDR3 has 13 amino acids. In germline, CDR1 is MDHEN, CDR2 SYDVKM.

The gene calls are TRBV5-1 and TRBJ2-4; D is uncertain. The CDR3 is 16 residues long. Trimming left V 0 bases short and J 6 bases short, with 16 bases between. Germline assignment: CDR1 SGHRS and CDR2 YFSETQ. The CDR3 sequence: CASSLAPGVTLNIQYF. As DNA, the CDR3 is TGCGCCAGCAGCTTGGCCCCAGGCGTGACTTTAAACATTCAGTACTTC.

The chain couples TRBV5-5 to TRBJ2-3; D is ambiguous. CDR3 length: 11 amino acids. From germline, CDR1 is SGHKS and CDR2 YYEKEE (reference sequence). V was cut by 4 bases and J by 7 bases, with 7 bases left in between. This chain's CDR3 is CASSLQNTQYF. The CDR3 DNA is TGTGCCAGCAGCCTCCAAAATACGCAGTATTTT.

CDR3 in DNA: TGTGCCAGCAGTGAATCGGGGACAGGGGGCTTCGGGCCCCAGCATTTT. Translating it yields CASSESGTGGFGPQHF. The chain carries TRBV25-1 and TRBJ1-5; 12 bases fit TRBD1. The CDR3 loop spans 16 amino acids. Looked up from germline, CDR1 is MGHDK and CDR2 is SYGVNS. With 1 base clipped from V and 9 bases from J, the junction kept 7 bases outside the gene matches.

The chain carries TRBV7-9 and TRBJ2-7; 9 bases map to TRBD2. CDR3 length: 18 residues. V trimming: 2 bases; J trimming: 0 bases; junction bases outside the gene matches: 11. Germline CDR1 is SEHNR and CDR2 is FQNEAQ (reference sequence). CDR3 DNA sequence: TGTGCCAGCAGCTTATTCCTCATAGCGGGGGAGGTCTCCTACGAGCAGTACTTC. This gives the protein CASSLFLIAGEVSYEQYF.

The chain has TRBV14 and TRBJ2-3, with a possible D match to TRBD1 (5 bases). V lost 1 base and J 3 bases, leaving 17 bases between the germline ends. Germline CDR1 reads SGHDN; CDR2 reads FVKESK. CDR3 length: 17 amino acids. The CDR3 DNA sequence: TGTGCCAGCAGCCAAGTTGCCAGGGATTTTCGAACAGATACGCAGTATTTT. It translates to CASSQVARDFRTDTQYF.

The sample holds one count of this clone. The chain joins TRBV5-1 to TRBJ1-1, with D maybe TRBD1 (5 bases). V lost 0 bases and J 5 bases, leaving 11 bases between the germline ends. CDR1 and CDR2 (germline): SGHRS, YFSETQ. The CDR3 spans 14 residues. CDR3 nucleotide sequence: TGCGCCAGCAGCTTGGCCTCAGGGTTAACTGAAGCTTTCTTT. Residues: CASSLASGLTEAFF. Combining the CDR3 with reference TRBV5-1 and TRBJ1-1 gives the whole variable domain KAGVTQTPRYLIKTRGQQVTLSCSPISGHRSVSWYQQTPGQGLQFLFEYFSETQRNKGNFPGRFSGRQFSNSRSEMNVSTLELGDSALYLCASSLASGLTEAFFGQGTRLTVV.

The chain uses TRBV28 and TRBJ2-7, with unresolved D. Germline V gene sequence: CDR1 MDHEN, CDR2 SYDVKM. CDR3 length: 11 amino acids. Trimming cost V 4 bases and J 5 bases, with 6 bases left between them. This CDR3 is CASSYIDEQYF. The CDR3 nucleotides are TGTGCCAGCAGTTATATTGACGAGCAGTACTTC. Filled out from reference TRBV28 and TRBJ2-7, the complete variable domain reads DVKVTQSSRYLVKRTGEKVFLECVQDMDHENMFWYRQDPGLGLRLIYFSYDVKMKEKGDIPEGYSVSREKKERFSLILESASTNQTSMYLCASSYIDEQYFGPGTRLTVT.

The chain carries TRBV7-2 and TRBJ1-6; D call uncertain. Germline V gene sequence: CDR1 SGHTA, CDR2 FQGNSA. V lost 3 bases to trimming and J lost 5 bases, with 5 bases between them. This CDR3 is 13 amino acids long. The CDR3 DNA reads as TGTGCCAGCAGCTTTACAGATAATTCACCCCTCCACTTT. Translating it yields CASSFTDNSPLHF.

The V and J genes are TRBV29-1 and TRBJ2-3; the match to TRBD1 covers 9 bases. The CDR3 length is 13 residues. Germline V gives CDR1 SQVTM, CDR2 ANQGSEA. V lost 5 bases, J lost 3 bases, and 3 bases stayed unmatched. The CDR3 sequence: CSVSGQGTDTQYF. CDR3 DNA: TGCAGCGTTTCGGGACAGGGAACAGATACGCAGTATTTT.

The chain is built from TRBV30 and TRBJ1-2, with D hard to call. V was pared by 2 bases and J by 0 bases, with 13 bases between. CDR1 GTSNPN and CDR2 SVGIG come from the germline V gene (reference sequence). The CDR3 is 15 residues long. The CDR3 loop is CAWSSGRVSNYGYTF. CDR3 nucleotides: TGTGCCTGGAGTTCAGGCAGAGTCTCTAACTATGGCTACACCTTC.

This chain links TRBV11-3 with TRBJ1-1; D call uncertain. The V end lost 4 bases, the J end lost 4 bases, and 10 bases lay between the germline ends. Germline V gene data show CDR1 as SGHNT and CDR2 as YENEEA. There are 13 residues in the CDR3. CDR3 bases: TGTGCCAGCAGCTCTAACTCCTTCACTGAAGCTTTCTTT. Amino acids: CASSSNSFTEAFF. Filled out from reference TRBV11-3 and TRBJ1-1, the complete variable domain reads EAGVVQSPRYKIIEKKQPVAFWCNPISGHNTLYWYLQNLGQGPELLIRYENEEAVDDSQLPKDRFSAERLKGVDSTLKIQPAELGDSAVYLCASSSNSFTEAFFGQGTRLTVV.

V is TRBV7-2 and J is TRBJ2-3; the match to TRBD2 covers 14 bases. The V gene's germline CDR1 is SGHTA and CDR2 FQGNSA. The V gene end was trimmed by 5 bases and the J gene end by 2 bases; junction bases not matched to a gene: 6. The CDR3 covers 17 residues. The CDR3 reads CASSPRLAGGPTDTQYF. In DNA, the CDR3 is TGTGCCAGCAGCCCAAGACTAGCGGGGGGGCCCACAGATACGCAGTATTTT.

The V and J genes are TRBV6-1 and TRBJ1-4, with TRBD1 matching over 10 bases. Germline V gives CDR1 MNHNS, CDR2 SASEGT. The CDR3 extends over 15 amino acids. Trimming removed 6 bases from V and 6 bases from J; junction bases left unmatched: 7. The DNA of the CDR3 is TGTGCCAGCAGGCCTCTGACAGGGGGCCATGAAAAACTGTTTTTT. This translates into CASRPLTGGHEKLFF.

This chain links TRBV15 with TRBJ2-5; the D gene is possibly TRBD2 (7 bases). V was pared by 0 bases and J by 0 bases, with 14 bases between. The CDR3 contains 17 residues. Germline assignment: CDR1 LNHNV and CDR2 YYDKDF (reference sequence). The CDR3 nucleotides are TGTGCCACCAGCAGAGATCTTGGGGGGGGCTACCAAGAGACCCAGTACTTC. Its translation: CATSRDLGGGYQETQYF.

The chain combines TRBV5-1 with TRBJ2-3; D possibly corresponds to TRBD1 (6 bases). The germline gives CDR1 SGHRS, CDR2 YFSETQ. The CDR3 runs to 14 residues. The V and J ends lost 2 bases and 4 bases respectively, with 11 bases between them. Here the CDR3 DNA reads TGCGCCAGCAGCTTCGCAGGGGCGCCAGATACGCAGTATTTT. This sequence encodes CASSFAGAPDTQYF.

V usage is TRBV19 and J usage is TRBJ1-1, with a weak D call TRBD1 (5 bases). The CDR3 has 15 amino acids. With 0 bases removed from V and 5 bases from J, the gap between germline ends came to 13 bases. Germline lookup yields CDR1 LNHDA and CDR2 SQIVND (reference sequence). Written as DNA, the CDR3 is TGTGCCAGTAGTATAGATGGCGGGGGGGGGACTGAAGCTTTCTTT. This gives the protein CASSIDGGGGTEAFF.

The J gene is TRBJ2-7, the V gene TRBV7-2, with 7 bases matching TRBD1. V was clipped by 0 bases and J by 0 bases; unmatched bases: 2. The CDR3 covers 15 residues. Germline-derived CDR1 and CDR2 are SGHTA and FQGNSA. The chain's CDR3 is CASSLATGSSYEQYF. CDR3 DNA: TGTGCCAGCAGCTTAGCGACAGGGAGCTCCTACGAGCAGTACTTC.

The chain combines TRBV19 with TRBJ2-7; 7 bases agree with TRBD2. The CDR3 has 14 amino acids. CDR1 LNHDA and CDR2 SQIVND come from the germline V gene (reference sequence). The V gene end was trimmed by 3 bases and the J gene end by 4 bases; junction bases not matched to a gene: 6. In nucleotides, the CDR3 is TGTGCCAGTAGTATTGGCGGGGGACCTTACGAGCAGTACTTC. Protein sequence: CASSIGGGPYEQYF.

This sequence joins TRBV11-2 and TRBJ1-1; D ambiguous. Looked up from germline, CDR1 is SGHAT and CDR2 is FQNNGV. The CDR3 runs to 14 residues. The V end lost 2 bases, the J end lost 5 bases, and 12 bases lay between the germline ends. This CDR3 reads CASSLPQARTEAFF. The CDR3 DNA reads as TGTGCCAGCAGCTTACCCCAGGCGAGAACTGAAGCTTTCTTT.

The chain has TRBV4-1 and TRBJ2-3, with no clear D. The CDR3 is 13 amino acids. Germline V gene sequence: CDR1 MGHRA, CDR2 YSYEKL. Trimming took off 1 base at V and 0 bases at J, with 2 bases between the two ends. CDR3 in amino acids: CASSQGSTDTQYF. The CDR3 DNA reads TGCGCCAGCAGCCAAGGTAGCACAGATACGCAGTATTTT.

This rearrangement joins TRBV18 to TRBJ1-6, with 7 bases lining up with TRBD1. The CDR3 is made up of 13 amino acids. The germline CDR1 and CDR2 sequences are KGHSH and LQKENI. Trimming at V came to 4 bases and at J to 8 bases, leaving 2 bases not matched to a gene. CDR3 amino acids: CASSLGTDSPLHF. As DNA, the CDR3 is TGTGCCAGCTCACTTGGGACAGATTCACCCCTCCACTTT.

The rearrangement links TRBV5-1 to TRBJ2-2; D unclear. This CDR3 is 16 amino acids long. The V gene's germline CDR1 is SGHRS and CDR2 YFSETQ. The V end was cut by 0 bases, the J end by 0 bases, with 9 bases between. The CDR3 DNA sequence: TGCGCCAGCAGCTTGGGCGGAACCGCGAACACCGGGGAGCTGTTTTTT. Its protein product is CASSLGGTANTGELFF.

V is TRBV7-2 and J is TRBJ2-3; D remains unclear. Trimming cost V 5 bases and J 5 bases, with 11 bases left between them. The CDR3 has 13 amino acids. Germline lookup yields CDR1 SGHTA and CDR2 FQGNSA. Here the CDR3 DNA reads TGTGCCAGCAGCCTATCTACGGGAGATACGCAGTATTTT. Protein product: CASSLSTGDTQYF.

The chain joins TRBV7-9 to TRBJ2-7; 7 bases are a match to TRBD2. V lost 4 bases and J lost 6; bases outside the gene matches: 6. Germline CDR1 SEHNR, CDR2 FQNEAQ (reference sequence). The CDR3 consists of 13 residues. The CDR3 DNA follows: TGTGCCAGCAGCTCGATGGGAGGGTTCGAGCAGTACTTC. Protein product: CASSSMGGFEQYF.

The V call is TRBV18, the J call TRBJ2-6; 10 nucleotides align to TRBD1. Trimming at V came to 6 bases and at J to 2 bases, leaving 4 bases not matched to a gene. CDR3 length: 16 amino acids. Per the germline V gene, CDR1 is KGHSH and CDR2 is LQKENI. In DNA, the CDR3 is TGTGCCAGCTCCCCGACAGGGGGCGCTGGGGCCAACGTCCTGACTTTC. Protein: CASSPTGGAGANVLTF.

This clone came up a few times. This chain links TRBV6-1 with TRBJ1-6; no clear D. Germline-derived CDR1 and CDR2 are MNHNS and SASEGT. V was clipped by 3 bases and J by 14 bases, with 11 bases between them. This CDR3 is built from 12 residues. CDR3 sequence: CASSDGGKALHF. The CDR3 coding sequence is TGTGCCAGCAGTGACGGAGGCAAGGCCCTCCACTTT.

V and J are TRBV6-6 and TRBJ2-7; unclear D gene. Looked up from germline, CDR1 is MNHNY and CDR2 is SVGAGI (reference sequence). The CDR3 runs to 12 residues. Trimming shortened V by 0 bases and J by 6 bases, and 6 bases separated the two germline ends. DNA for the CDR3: TGTGCCAGCAGTTACTCCAGTTTCGAGCAGTACTTC. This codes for CASSYSSFEQYF.

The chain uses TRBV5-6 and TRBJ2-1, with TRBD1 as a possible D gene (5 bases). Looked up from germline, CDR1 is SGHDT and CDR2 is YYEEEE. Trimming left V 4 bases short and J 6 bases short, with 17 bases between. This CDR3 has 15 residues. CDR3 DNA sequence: TGTGCCAGCAGCCCGGTCCCAGGGATGTCCAATGAGCAGTTCTTC. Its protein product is CASSPVPGMSNEQFF.

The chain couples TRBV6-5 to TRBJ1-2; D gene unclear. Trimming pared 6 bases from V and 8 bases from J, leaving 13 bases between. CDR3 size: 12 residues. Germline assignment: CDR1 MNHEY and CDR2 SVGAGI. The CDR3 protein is CASRPGLGGYTF. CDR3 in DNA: TGTGCCAGCAGGCCGGGTTTGGGGGGCTACACCTTC.